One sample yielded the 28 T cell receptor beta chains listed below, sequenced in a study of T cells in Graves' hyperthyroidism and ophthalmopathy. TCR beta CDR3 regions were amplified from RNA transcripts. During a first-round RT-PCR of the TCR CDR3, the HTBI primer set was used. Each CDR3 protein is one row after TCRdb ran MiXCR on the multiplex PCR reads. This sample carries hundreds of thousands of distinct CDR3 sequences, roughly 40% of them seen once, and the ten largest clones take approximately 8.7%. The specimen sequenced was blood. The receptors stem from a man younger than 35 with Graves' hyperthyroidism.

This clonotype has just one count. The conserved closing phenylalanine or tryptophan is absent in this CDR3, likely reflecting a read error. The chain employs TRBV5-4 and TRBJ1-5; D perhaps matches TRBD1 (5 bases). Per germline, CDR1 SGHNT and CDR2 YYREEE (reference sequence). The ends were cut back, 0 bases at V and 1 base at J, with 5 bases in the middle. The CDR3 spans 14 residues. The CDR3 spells CASSLGQSNQPQHL. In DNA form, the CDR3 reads TGTGCCAGCAGCTTGGGACAGAGCAATCAGCCCCAGCATCTT.

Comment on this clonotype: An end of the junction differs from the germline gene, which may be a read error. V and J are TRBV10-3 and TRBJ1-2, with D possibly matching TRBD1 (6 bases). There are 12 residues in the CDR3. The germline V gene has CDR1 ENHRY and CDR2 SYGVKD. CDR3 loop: CARQDSTYGYAF. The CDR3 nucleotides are TGTGCCAGACAGGACTCCACCTATGGCTACGCCTTC.

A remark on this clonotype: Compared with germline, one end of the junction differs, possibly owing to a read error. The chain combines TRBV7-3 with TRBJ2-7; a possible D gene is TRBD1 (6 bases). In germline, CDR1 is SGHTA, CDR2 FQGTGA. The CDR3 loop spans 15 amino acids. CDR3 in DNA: TGCGCCAGCAGCCAGGGCCCGGCAGGGGCCTACGAGCAGTACTTC. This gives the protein CASSQGPAGAYEQYF.

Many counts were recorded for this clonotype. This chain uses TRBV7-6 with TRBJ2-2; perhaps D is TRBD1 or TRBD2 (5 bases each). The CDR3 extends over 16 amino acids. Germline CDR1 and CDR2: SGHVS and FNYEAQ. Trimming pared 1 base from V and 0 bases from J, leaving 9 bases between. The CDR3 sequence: CASSLVGTANTGELFF. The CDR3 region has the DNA TGTGCCAGCAGCTTAGTAGGGACGGCGAACACCGGGGAGCTGTTTTTT.

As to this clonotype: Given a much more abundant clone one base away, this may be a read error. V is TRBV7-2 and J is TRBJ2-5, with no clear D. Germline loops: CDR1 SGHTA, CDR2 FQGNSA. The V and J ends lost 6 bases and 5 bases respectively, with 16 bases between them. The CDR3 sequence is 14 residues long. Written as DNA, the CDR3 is TGTGCCAGCAGTTCTGCTATTGGTACGGAGACCCAGTACTTC. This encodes CASSSAIGTETQYF.

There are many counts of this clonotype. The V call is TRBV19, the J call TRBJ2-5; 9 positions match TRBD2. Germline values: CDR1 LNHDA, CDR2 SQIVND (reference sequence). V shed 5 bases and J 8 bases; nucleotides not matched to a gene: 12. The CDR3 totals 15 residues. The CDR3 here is CASSPWVAGDVTQYF. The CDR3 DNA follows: TGTGCCAGTAGTCCCTGGGTAGCGGGGGATGTAACCCAGTACTTC.

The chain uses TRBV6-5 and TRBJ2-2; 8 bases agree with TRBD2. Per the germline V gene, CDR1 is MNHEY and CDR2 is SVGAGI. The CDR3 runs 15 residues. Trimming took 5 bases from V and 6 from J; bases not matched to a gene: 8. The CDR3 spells CASSEEIAGSGELFF. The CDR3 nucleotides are TGTGCCAGCAGTGAAGAGATAGCGGGGTCCGGGGAGCTGTTTTTT.

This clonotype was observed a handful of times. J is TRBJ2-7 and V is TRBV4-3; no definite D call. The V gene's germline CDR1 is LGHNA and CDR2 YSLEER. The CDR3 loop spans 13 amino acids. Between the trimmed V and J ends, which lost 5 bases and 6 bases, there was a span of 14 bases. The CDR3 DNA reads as TGCGCCAGCAGCAGTGTCAGCTTATCCGAGCAGTACTTC. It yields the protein CASSSVSLSEQYF.

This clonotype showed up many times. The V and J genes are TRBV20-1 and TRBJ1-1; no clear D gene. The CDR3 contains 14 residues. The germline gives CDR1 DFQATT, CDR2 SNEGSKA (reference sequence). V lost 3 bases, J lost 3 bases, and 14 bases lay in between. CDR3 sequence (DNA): TGCAGTGCTAGTCTCGGGTTGGAGGACACTGAAGCTTTCTTT. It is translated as CSASLGLEDTEAFF.

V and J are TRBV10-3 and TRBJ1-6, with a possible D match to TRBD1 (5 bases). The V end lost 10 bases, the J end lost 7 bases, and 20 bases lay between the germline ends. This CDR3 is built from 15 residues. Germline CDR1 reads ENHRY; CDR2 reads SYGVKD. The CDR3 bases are TGTGCCAGCAGGGCCCGGAGACTAATAAATTCACCCCTCCACTTT. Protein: CASRARRLINSPLHF.

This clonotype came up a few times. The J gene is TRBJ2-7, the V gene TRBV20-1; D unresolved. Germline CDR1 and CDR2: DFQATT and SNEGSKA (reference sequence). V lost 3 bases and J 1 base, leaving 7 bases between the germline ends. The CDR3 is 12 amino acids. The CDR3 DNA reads TGCAGTGCTAGTTACTATTCCTACGAGCAGTACTTC. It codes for CSASYYSYEQYF.

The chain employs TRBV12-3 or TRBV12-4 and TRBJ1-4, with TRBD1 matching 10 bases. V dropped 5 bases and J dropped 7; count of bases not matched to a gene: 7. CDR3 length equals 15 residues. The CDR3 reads CASSLSTGGFEKLFF. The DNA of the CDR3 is TGTGCCAGCAGTCTGTCGACAGGGGGCTTTGAAAAACTGTTTTTT.

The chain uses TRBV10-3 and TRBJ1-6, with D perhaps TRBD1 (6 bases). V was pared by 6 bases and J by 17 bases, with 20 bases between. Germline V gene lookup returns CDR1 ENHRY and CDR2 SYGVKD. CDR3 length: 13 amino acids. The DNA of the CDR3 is TGTGCCATCAGCCCGGGGGCTGGGGCCAACGTCCACTTT. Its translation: CAISPGAGANVHF.

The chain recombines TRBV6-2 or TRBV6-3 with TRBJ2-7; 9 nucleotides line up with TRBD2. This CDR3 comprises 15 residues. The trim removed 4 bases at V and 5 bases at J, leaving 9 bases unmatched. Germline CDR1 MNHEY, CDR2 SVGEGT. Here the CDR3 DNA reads TGTGCCAGCAGTTCTACGCGGGAGGGCGGCCACGAGCAGTACTTC. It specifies CASSSTREGGHEQYF.

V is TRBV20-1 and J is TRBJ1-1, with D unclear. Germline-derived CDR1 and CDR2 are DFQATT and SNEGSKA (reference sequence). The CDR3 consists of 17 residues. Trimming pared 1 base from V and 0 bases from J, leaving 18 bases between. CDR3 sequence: CSARGSSGVVMNTEAFF. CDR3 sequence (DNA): TGCAGTGCTAGAGGGAGTAGCGGGGTAGTCATGAACACTGAAGCTTTCTTT.

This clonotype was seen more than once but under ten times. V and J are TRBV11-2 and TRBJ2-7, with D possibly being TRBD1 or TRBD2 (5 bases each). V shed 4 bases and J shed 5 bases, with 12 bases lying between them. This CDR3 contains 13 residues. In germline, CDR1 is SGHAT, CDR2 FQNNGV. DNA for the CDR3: TGTGCCAGCAGCTCTGGGGCAGCGGACGAGCAGTACTTC. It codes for CASSSGAADEQYF. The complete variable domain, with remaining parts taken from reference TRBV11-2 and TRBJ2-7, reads EAGVAQSPRYKIIEKRQSVAFWCNPISGHATLYWYQQILGQGPKLLIQFQNNGVVDDSQLPKDRFSAERLKGVDSTLKIQPAKLEDSAVYLCASSSGAADEQYFGPGTRLTVT.

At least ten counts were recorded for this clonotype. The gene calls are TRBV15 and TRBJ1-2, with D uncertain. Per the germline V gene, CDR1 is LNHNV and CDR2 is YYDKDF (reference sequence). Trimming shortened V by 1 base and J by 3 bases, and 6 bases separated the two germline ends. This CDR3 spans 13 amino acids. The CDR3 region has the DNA TGTGCCACCAGCAGAGGCAGCGACTATGGCTACACCTTC. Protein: CATSRGSDYGYTF.

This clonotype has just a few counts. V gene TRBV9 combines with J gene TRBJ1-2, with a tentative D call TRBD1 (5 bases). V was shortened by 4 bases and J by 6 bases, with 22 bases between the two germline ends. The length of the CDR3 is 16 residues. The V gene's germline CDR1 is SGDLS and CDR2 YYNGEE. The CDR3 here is CASSQVQTRTPHGYTF. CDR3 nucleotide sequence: TGTGCCAGCAGCCAAGTTCAGACCCGGACACCGCATGGCTACACCTTC.

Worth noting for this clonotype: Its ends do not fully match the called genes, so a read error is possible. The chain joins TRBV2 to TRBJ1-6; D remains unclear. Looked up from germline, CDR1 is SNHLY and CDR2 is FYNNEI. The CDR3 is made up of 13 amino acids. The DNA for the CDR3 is TGTGCCAGCAGTGGAAGGAGGAATTCACCCCTTCACTTT. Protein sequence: CASSGRRNSPLHF.

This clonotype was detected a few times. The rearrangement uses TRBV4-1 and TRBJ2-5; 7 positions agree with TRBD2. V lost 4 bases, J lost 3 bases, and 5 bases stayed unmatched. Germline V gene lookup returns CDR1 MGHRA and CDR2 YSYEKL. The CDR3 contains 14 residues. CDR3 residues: CASSLAGVKETQYF. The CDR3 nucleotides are TGCGCCAGCAGCCTAGCGGGTGTGAAAGAGACCCAGTACTTC.

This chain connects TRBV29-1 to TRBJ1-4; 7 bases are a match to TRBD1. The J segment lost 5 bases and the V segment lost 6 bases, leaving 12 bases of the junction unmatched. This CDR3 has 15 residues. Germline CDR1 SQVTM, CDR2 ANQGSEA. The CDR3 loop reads CSVEQGTDTNEKLFF. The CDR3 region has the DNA TGCAGCGTAGAACAGGGGACAGATACAAATGAAAAACTGTTTTTT.

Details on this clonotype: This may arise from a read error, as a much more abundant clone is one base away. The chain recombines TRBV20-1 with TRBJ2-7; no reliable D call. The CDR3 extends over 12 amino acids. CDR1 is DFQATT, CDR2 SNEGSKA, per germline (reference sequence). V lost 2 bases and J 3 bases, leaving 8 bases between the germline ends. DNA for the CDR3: TGCAGTGCTAGATTTACTCGCTACGAGCAGTACTTC. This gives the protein CSARFTRYEQYF.

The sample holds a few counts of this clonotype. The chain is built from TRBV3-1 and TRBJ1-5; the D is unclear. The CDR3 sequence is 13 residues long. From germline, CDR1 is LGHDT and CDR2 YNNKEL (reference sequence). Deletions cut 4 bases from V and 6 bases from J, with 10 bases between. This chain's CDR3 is CASSLTTTQPQHF. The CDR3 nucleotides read TGTGCCAGCAGCCTGACGACAACTCAGCCCCAGCATTTT.

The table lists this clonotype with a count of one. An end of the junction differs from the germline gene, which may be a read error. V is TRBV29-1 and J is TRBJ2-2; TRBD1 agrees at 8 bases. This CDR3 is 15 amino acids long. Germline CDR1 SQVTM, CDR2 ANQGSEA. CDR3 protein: CSAREGDRNTGELLF. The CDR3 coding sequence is TGCAGTGCTAGAGAGGGGGACAGGAACACCGGGGAGCTGCTTTTT.

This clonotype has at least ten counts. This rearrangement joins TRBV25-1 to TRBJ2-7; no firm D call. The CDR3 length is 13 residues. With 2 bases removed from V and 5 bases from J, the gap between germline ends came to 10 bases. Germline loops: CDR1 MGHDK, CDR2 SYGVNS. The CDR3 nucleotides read TGTGCCAGCAGTGAAGGACCCACAAACGAGCAGTACTTC. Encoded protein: CASSEGPTNEQYF.

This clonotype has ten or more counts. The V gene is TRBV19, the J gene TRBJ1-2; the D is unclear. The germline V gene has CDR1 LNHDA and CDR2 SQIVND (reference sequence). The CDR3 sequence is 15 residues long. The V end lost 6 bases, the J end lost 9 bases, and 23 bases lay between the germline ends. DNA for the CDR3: TGTGCCAGTAGCTCTGCCACGGACGGAGGAAGGAGCTACACCTTC. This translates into CASSSATDGGRSYTF. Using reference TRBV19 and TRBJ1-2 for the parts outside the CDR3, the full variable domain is DGGITQSPKYLFRKEGQNVTLSCEQNLNHDAMYWYRQDPGQGLRLIYYSQIVNDFQKGDIAEGYSVSREKKESFPLTVTSAQKNPTAFYLCASSSATDGGRSYTFGSGTRLTVV.

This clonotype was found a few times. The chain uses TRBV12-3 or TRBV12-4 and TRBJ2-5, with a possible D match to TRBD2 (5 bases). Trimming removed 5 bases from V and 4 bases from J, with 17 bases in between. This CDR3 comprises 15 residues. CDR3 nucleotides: TGTGCCAGCAGTCCCCGGTCCGTTGAGGGAGAGACCCAGTACTTC. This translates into CASSPRSVEGETQYF.

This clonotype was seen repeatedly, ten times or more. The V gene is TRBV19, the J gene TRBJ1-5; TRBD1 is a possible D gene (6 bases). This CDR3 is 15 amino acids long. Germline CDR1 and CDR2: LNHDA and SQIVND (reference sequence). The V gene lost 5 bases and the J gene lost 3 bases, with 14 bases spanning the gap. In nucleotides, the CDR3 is TGTGCCAGTAGTGGACGGACAGCCAACAATCAGCCCCAGCATTTT. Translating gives CASSGRTANNQPQHF. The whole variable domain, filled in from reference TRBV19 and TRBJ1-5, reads DGGITQSPKYLFRKEGQNVTLSCEQNLNHDAMYWYRQDPGQGLRLIYYSQIVNDFQKGDIAEGYSVSREKKESFPLTVTSAQKNPTAFYLCASSGRTANNQPQHFGDGTRLSIL.